These 10 T cell receptor beta chains share one sample of origin, sequenced in a study of HIV-infected patients and healthy controls. Using its own MiXCR run on the 5' RACE reads, TCRdb lists one record per CDR3 protein. The table lists around 64,000 distinct CDR3 sequences, roughly a sixth of them singletons. Material: CD4+ T cells from blood. The receptors were gathered from a human donor in good health.

The chain joins TRBV7-2 to TRBJ2-4; D uncertain. The CDR3 loop spans 15 amino acids. Germline V gives CDR1 SGHTA, CDR2 FQGNSA. V was cut by 0 bases and J by 0 bases, with 6 bases left in between. The CDR3 nucleotides are TGTGCCAGCAGCTTAGCTGCGGTAGCCAAAAACATTCAGTACTTC. Its protein is CASSLAAVAKNIQYF.

A few counts support this clonotype. This chain uses TRBV7-9 with TRBJ1-1; TRBD1 matches 8 bases. Unmatched junction bases numbered 4, after V lost 6 bases and J lost 10 bases. This CDR3 has 11 amino acids. From germline, CDR1 is SEHNR and CDR2 FQNEAQ (reference sequence). CDR3: CASRQGDPAFF. The CDR3 bases are TGTGCCAGCAGACAGGGGGACCCAGCTTTCTTT.

In this sample, this clonotype turned up many times. This rearrangement joins TRBV20-1 to TRBJ1-2; a possible D gene is TRBD1 (6 bases). V was cut by 3 bases and J by 7 bases, with 12 bases left in between. CDR3 length equals 12 residues. In germline, CDR1 is DFQATT, CDR2 SNEGSKA (reference sequence). The DNA of the CDR3 is TGCAGTGCTAGTGAGCCGGGGGCTGGCTACACCTTC. Protein: CSASEPGAGYTF.

A few counts support this clonotype. The gene calls are TRBV10-3 and TRBJ2-3, with a tentative D call TRBD2 (5 bases). In germline, CDR1 is ENHRY, CDR2 SYGVKD. The CDR3 spans 12 residues. Trimming cost V 8 bases and J 0 bases, with 6 bases left between them. The CDR3, as DNA: TGTGCCATCGGACTTAGCACAGATACGCAGTATTTT. It translates to CAIGLSTDTQYF.

The CDR3 DNA follows: TGTGCCAGCACCAGAGTCGGACAGGGACGAGAGACCCAGTACTTC. As protein: CASTRVGQGRETQYF. The gene calls are TRBV2 and TRBJ2-5; TRBD1 agrees at 8 bases. The CDR3 extends over 15 amino acids. CDR1 SNHLY and CDR2 FYNNEI come from the germline V gene. V lost 7 bases to trimming and J lost 4 bases; unmatched junction nucleotides: 11.

The chain couples TRBV14 to TRBJ2-1; 9 bases match TRBD2. The CDR3 length is 17 residues. V was pared by 0 bases and J by 7 bases, with 10 bases of the junction left unmatched. Germline loops: CDR1 SGHDN, CDR2 FVKESK. The CDR3 region is CASSQDQKLAGRNEQFF. The CDR3 DNA follows: TGTGCCAGCAGCCAAGATCAGAAACTAGCGGGTAGAAATGAGCAGTTCTTC.

The chain has TRBV7-2 and TRBJ2-1; 7 nucleotides agree with TRBD1. V trimming: 5 bases; J trimming: 5 bases; junction bases outside the gene matches: 6. Looked up from germline, CDR1 is SGHTA and CDR2 is FQGNSA. This CDR3 comprises 14 residues. The CDR3 is CASSPSGQHNEQFF. The CDR3 bases are TGTGCCAGCAGCCCCTCGGGACAGCACAATGAGCAGTTCTTC.

There are a few counts of this clonotype. CDR3 sequence: CASRGGENEKLFF. The DNA of the CDR3 is TGCGCCAGCCGCGGCGGTGAAAATGAAAAACTGTTTTTT. The V and J genes are TRBV5-1 and TRBJ1-4, with no clear D. V was pared by 7 bases and J by 5 bases, with 12 bases between. Germline V gene lookup returns CDR1 SGHRS and CDR2 YFSETQ. The CDR3 totals 13 residues.

This clonotype was observed a handful of times. This chain links TRBV12-3 or TRBV12-4 with TRBJ1-2, with D unclear. The CDR3 has 14 amino acids. V was shortened by 2 bases and J by 3 bases, with 10 bases between the two germline ends. CDR3 region: CASSLFGVDYGYTF. The CDR3 DNA sequence: TGTGCCAGCAGTTTATTCGGGGTGGACTATGGCTACACCTTC.

There are a few counts of this clonotype. The J gene is TRBJ2-7, the V gene TRBV29-1; possible D gene TRBD1, 5 bases. The V end lost 3 bases, the J end lost 2 bases, and 11 bases lay between the germline ends. The CDR3 totals 13 residues. In germline, CDR1 is SQVTM, CDR2 ANQGSEA. The CDR3 here is CSVDSGPAYEQYF. CDR3 sequence (DNA): TGCAGCGTTGATTCAGGGCCCGCCTACGAGCAGTACTTC.